The rows below give T cell receptor beta chains drawn from one sample of a study of human T cells and chemical hapten exposure. TCRdb passed the RACE reads through MiXCR, listing each CDR3 protein once. The sample has some 350,000 distinct CDR3 sequences; around 7% are singletons. The starting material was whole blood, obtained in connection with sensitization to the hapten diphenylcyclopropenone (DPC). These receptor sequences come from a woman younger than 35 with alopecia areata. Some clones in this sample may be carry-over from other donors' samples. Both conserved end residues are part of each CDR3. D genes are given only for firm matches. The listing skips clone size in some rows; elsewhere it reads once, few, many or a size class.

J gene | D gene | V gene | clone size | CDR3 DNA | CDR3 protein
TRBJ2-3 | TRBD2 | TRBV6-4 | few | TGTGCCAGCAGTGACTCGAGTGGCGGGGGGGCAACAGATACGCAGTATTTT | CASSDSSGGGATDTQYF
TRBJ2-1 | TRBD1 | TRBV24-1 | NA | TGTGCCACCACCGACGGGACAGACAACAATGAGCAGTTCTTC | CATTDGTDNNEQFF
TRBJ1-5 | NA | TRBV6-1 | NA | TGTGCCAGCAGCCGTTCAGGGTTTAGCAATCAGCCCCAGCATTTT | CASSRSGFSNQPQHF
TRBJ2-3 | TRBD2 | TRBV5-4 | NA | TGTGCCAGCAGCGACGGGCAGCGGGGGCAAGATACGCAGTATTTT | CASSDGQRGQDTQYF
TRBJ1-2 | NA | TRBV28 | NA | TGTGCCAGCAGTTTATACGCCGTTTTTGACAGAAGGGTTTATGGCTACACCTTC | CASSLYAVFDRRVYGYTF
TRBJ2-3 | TRBD1 | TRBV5-1 | many | TGCGCCAGCAGCGGCGGACAGGGAGCAGATACGCAGTATTTT | CASSGGQGADTQYF
TRBJ1-2 | NA | TRBV18 | NA | TGTGCCAGCTCACCACAGGCCGGCAAGGACTATGGCTACACCTTC | CASSPQAGKDYGYTF
TRBJ2-1 | NA | TRBV5-1 | few | TGCGCCAGCAGCTGGATAACGGCCGGTGAGCAGTTCTTC | CASSWITAGEQFF
TRBJ1-5 | NA | TRBV4-1 | few | TGCGCCAGCAGCCATTTAATGGTGGCGTATCAGCCCCAGCATTTT | CASSHLMVAYQPQHF
TRBJ2-2 | NA | TRBV6-2/TRBV6-3 | many | TGTGCCAGCAGTTCGGGGACCAAGAACACCGGGGAGCTGTTTTTT | CASSSGTKNTGELFF
TRBJ1-2 | NA | TRBV6-5 | NA | TGTGCCAGCAGTTACTTCTCCAAGGGAGGCGGCTACACCTTC | CASSYFSKGGGYTF
TRBJ2-1 | TRBD2 | TRBV20-1 | NA | TGCAGTGCTTTGCTTCTAGCGGGGAGCTCCTACAATGAGCAGTTCTTC | CSALLLAGSSYNEQFF
TRBJ1-1 | NA | TRBV6-5 | few | TGTGCCAGCAACGCTGTCTCAGGCGGTAACACTGAAGCTTTCTTT | CASNAVSGGNTEAFF
TRBJ1-2 | NA | TRBV4-3 | NA | TGCGCCAGCAGCCAAGAAAGTGGGGGTAACAACTATGGCTACACCTTC | CASSQESGGNNYGYTF
TRBJ2-7 | NA | TRBV29-1 | NA | TGCAGCGTTGAAGATGAGACGGGGGCCTCAGTCGAGCAGTACTTC | CSVEDETGASVEQYF
TRBJ2-3 | NA | TRBV5-1 | few | TGCGCCAGCAGCCCGGGGGAGATCACAGATACGCAGTATTTT | CASSPGEITDTQYF
TRBJ1-4 | NA | TRBV11-2 | NA | TGTGCCAGCAGCAGATGGACAGCAACTAATGAAAAACTGTTTTTT | CASSRWTATNEKLFF
TRBJ1-4 | NA | TRBV4-1 | few | TGCGCCAGCAGCTACGACAGATATAATGAAAAACTGTTTTTT | CASSYDRYNEKLFF
TRBJ2-4 | TRBD2 | TRBV20-1 | few | TGCAGTGCCAGACTAGCGGGGCTTCTCCAAAACATTCAGTACTTC | CSARLAGLLQNIQYF
TRBJ2-5 | NA | TRBV7-2 | NA | TGTGCCAGCAGCTTAGCGCGCCTGCAAGAGACCCAGTACTTC | CASSLARLQETQYF
TRBJ2-3 | NA | TRBV4-2 | many | TGTGCCAGCAGCCAACCCCGGGGTAGGCTGTGGGGGCGCACAGATACGCAGTATTTT | CASSQPRGRLWGRTDTQYF
TRBJ1-3 | NA | TRBV29-1 | NA | TGCAGCGTTGAAGTTCCCGAAACTGGAAACACCATATATTTT | CSVEVPETGNTIYF
TRBJ2-3 | NA | TRBV6-5 | NA | TGTGCCAGCAGTTACTCGATACCCGCCACAGATACGCAGTATTTT | CASSYSIPATDTQYF
TRBJ1-1 | TRBD1 | TRBV10-3 | NA | TGTGCCATCATCCCGGACAGGGACGGGACTGAAGCTTTCTTT | CAIIPDRDGTEAFF
TRBJ1-2 | NA | TRBV5-1 | NA | TGCGCCAGCAGCTTGGGGACAGAGGCTAACTATGGCTACACCTTC | CASSLGTEANYGYTF
TRBJ2-2 | NA | TRBV5-1 | NA | TGCGCCTCGTCAGGGCTGGGTAACACCGGGGAGCTGTTTTTT | CASSGLGNTGELFF
TRBJ1-1 | TRBD1 | TRBV4-2 | NA | TGTGCCAGCAGCCCGGGACAGGGGCCGCACCCTGAAGCTTTCTTT | CASSPGQGPHPEAFF
TRBJ2-3 | NA | TRBV10-3 | many | TGTGCCATCAGTGAGTCGCGCCTTGGGGATACGCAGTATTTT | CAISESRLGDTQYF
TRBJ1-2 | NA | TRBV7-9 | many | TGTGCCAGCACCTCCGACCTCCTGCGGGGCTACACCTTC | CASTSDLLRGYTF
TRBJ2-7 | TRBD2 | TRBV6-2/TRBV6-3 | few | TGTGCCAGCCGGGCGGGGGTGACCTACGAGCAGTACTTC | CASRAGVTYEQYF
TRBJ2-3 | NA | TRBV27 | few | TGTGCCAGCAGTCCCCCGAGCGCTGGCACAGATACGCAGTATTTT | CASSPPSAGTDTQYF
TRBJ2-2 | NA | TRBV7-3 | NA | TGTGCCAGCAGTACGGAGTTCGGGGAGCTGTTTTTT | CASSTEFGELFF
TRBJ2-2 | NA | TRBV2 | NA | TGTGCCAGCAGAGACCAGCTCTTGAACACCGGGGAGCTGTTTTTT | CASRDQLLNTGELFF
TRBJ2-1 | NA | TRBV27 | few | TGTGCCAGCGGCACTAGGGGCGATGAGCAGTTCTTC | CASGTRGDEQFF
TRBJ1-3 | NA | TRBV6-1 | few | TGTGCCAGCCACTTTATGGGACAACCCTTCTCTGGAAACACCATATATTTT | CASHFMGQPFSGNTIYF
TRBJ1-4 | NA | TRBV7-9 | many | TGTGCCAGCAGCTTTGAGGATAAACTGTTTTTT | CASSFEDKLFF
TRBJ1-5 | NA | TRBV7-2 | NA | TGTGCCAGCAGCACGGCAGGGCCAGGGCCAAATCAGCCCCAGCATTTT | CASSTAGPGPNQPQHF
TRBJ2-3 | NA | TRBV10-3 | many | TGTGCCATTGAGGGCACCACAGATACGCAGTATTTT | CAIEGTTDTQYF
TRBJ2-7 | TRBD1 | TRBV7-8 | few | TGTGCCAGCAGCTTGGGACAGGGGGCTTTCGAGCAGTACTTC | CASSLGQGAFEQYF
TRBJ1-2 | TRBD1 | TRBV27 | NA | TGTGCCAGCAGTTTGGATCGGGGCCAGGGGGTCGGTGGCTACACCTTC | CASSLDRGQGVGGYTF
TRBJ1-2 | NA | TRBV12-3/TRBV12-4 | many | TGTGCCAGCAGTTTAAATGCCAGGGGTCACTATGGCTACACCTTC | CASSLNARGHYGYTF
TRBJ2-2 | NA | TRBV4-1 | few | TGCGCCAGCAGCCAATTTGGGGAGGACACCGGGGAGCTGTTTTTT | CASSQFGEDTGELFF
TRBJ2-3 | NA | TRBV20-1 | NA | TGCAGTGCTAAAGGGTTCACAGATACGCAGTATTTT | CSAKGFTDTQYF
TRBJ2-6 | NA | TRBV21-1 | few | TGTGCCAGCAGCGCCCCCAGGAACCTTACTGGGGCCAACGTCCTGACTTTC | CASSAPRNLTGANVLTF
TRBJ2-5 | NA | TRBV12-5 | many | TGTGCTAGTGGTTTGGCGGGTGGAACCCAGTACTTC | CASGLAGGTQYF
TRBJ1-2 | NA | TRBV2 | few | TGTGCCAGCAGCTGGACTCCTCTAGCCTCCGGAGATGGCTACACCTTC | CASSWTPLASGDGYTF
TRBJ2-2 | TRBD2 | TRBV6-8 | few | TGTGCCAGCAGTTACCTTGGACTAGCGGACACCGGGGAGCTGTTTTTT | CASSYLGLADTGELFF
TRBJ1-4 | NA | TRBV4-3 | few | TGCGCCAGCAGCCAACGATTGGGAGGCGGGGGCCAACCTAATGAAAAACTGTTTTTT | CASSQRLGGGGQPNEKLFF
TRBJ1-4 | NA | TRBV9 | many | TGTGCCAGCAGCCCCCGGTGGGCAACTAATGAAAAACTGTTTTTT | CASSPRWATNEKLFF
TRBJ1-1 | TRBD1 | TRBV4-2 | NA | TGTGCCAGCAGCCAGGAGGGACAGCCTAACACTGAAGCTTTCTTT | CASSQEGQPNTEAFF
TRBJ1-2 | TRBD1 | TRBV24-1 | few | TGTGCCACCAGTGCGACAGGGGGAGGCTACACCTTC | CATSATGGGYTF
TRBJ2-5 | NA | TRBV28 | many | TGTGCCAGTGGACAGACCAGGGGAGGCGAGACCCAGTACTTC | CASGQTRGGETQYF
TRBJ1-6 | NA | TRBV12-3/TRBV12-4 | NA | TGTGCCAGCAGTTTGGCCGAGGGGTCACCCCTCCACTTT | CASSLAEGSPLHF
TRBJ1-3 | NA | TRBV4-1 | many | TGCGCCAGCAGCGTTGGGCGACAGGCGAGCTCTGGAAACACCATATATTTT | CASSVGRQASSGNTIYF
TRBJ2-3 | TRBD1 | TRBV4-2 | NA | TGTGCCAGCAGCCAAAACAGGGGGCTGGTGACAGATACGCAGTATTTT | CASSQNRGLVTDTQYF
TRBJ1-2 | NA | TRBV28 | NA | TGTGCCAGCAGCCCAGCCAACTTCTATGGCTACACCTTC | CASSPANFYGYTF